This T cell receptor (beta chain) is drawn from a study of cytotoxic CD8 clonotypes in ibrutinib-treated CLL listed by TCRdb under 2021. Describing the broader study: The cohort was composed of about 10 relapsed/refractory and roughly 14 treatment-naive patients; IGHV unmutated status was identified in fewer than 18 patients. Partial responses were observed in 24 patients and complete responses in 2; after a median follow-up of roughly 72 months, remission was maintained in around 14 patients and progression was observed in approximately twelve. Response samples were taken after a median of roughly a year on treatment, ranging from about 6 to 40 months. An average of about 250,000 productive templates and 80,000 to 95,000 productive rearrangements was obtained per sample. Of the 86 people in the trial, about two dozen had longitudinal samples available. Cryopreserved peripheral blood mononuclear cells were collected before treatment, at response, and at either disease progression or sustained remission. Patients were still on ibrutinib when every remission and progressive disease sample was collected.

The label giving this sample's time point can be read as: about twelve months on ibrutinib. Roughly 2.2 micrograms of genomic DNA were extracted from cryopreserved PBMCs for TCR beta library preparation. High-throughput TCR beta sequencing was performed on longitudinal blood samples from CLL patients receiving ibrutinib monotherapy. Patients were enrolled in a phase 2 open-label single-center ibrutinib monotherapy trial. This clone turned up a few times. It has no known antigen specificity. Per-base qualities were not stored, and no clone one base away is much larger. The goal of deep resolution MiSeq sequencing was a depth between 1 in 1 million and 1 in 200,000 T cells, and coverage averaged 10x per clonotype. The immunoSEQ hsTCRB Kit was used to generate the TCR beta libraries. The original methods were these. The data were analyzed with ImmunoSEQ Analyzer and ImmunoSEQ Data Assistant, and V, D and J gene assignments followed IMGT definitions. Clonality, which ranges from 0 to 1, was calculated by subtracting the normalized Shannon entropy of productive rearrangement frequencies from one. Only overrepresented clonotypes making up at least 0.05% of each patient's repertoire were included in the public clonotype analysis. Thirteen age-matched healthy donor repertoires from immuneACCESS were used as controls for clonality. This is the immuneACCESS table as TCRdb keeps it, with only in-frame sequences that have V and J called. A part of the clones is gone; compared with another copy, unresolved V genes explain less than half, and the rest is unexplained. V, J and clone size reflect that table, while D and trimming were determined from the DNA. This sample lists some 46,000 clones; approximately 69% were detected once. The top ten clones comprise 9.5% to 15% of the sample.

At the junction V is shortened by 2 bases and J by 5 bases; bases outside the gene matches: 1. CDR3 length: 14 amino acids, cysteine to phenylalanine. Only CDR3 DNA remains: 42 bases, in frame from the first base. According to the germline V gene, CDR1 reads SGHRS and CDR2 reads YFSETQ. Findings and caveats that apply to the study as a whole: Clonality increased at ibrutinib response, stayed stable in sustained remission, and fell back toward baseline at progression. At baseline, clonality was higher than in age-matched healthy donors and showed a strong correlation with circulating CD8+ T-cell counts. Lymph node repertoires were not examined, and the timing of sampling was not matched between patients in sustained remission and those whose disease progressed. Public clonotypes were rare and either contracted or stayed stable during treatment, and the rise in clonality at ibrutinib response reflected the expansion of private clonotypes.

The starting material was PBMCs, obtained after 12 months of ibrutinib treatment. The rearrangement joined TRBV5-1 to TRBJ2-5; TRBD2 lines up with 12 middle nucleotides. This TCR was sampled from a human donor with chronic lymphocytic leukemia. CDR3 protein: CASSFGLAGETQYF. The bases are TGCGCCAGCAGCTTCGGACTAGCGGGGGAGACCCAGTACTTC.